The 8 T cell receptor beta chains presented below share a single source sample, sequenced in a study of cytomegalovirus exposure and HLA in healthy donors. Only in-frame clones appear in the TCRdb table, and some are missing; sequencing was by immunoSEQ multiplex PCR. In the table there are some 110,000 clones, about nine tenths of which are singletons. The sample taken for sequencing was PBMCs. The receptors come from a man between 18 and 29 years old in good health and CMV-seronegative.

V and J are TRBV2 and TRBJ2-1; 8 positions agree with TRBD1. Germline-derived CDR1 and CDR2 are SNHLY and FYNNEI. The CDR3 spans 16 residues. V trimming: 4 bases; J trimming: 0 bases; junction bases outside the gene matches: 5. The CDR3 reads CASSGVDRDSYNEQFF. The CDR3 nucleotides read TGTGCCAGCAGTGGGGTGGACAGGGACTCCTACAATGAGCAGTTCTTC.

This chain joins TRBV5-1 and TRBJ2-7; weak D call: TRBD2 (5 bases). In germline, CDR1 is SGHRS, CDR2 YFSETQ. Trimming took off 1 base at V and 0 bases at J, with 11 bases between the two ends. CDR3 length: 15 amino acids. In DNA, the CDR3 is TGCGCCAGCAGCTTGTTAGTGGGAGACTCCTACGAGCAGTACTTC. Protein: CASSLLVGDSYEQYF.

The chain's CDR3 is CASTPGLVITEQYF. CDR3 nucleotides: TGCGCCAGCACACCGGGACTAGTAATTACCGAGCAGTACTTC. This sequence joins TRBV4-1 and TRBJ2-7; TRBD2 matches 8 bases. This CDR3 has 14 amino acids. V was pared by 7 bases and J by 6 bases, with 11 bases of the junction left unmatched. CDR1 is MGHRA, CDR2 YSYEKL, per germline.

This clone was recorded only once. At one boundary the junction diverges from the germline segment, which might be a read error. The chain uses TRBV6-5 and TRBJ2-2; 8 bases match TRBD1. The CDR3 has 15 residues. Germline loops: CDR1 MNHEY, CDR2 SVGAGI. In DNA, the CDR3 is TGTGCCAGCAGTTCTCGACAGGGGAACACCGAGGAGCTGTTTTTT. This gives the protein CASSSRQGNTEELFF.

The chain joins TRBV7-2 to TRBJ2-1, with 11 bases that match TRBD1. This CDR3 has 15 residues. Per germline, CDR1 SGHTA and CDR2 FQGNSA. Losses at the gene ends were 5 bases for V and 7 bases for J; bases not matched to a gene: 7. This CDR3 is CASSRGQGAENEQFF. The CDR3 nucleotides are TGTGCCAGCAGCCGAGGACAGGGGGCAGAAAATGAGCAGTTCTTC. The entire variable domain, with the rest obtained from reference TRBV7-2 and TRBJ2-1, is as follows: GAGVSQSPSNKVTEKGKDVELRCDPISGHTALYWYRQSLGQGLEFLIYFQGNSAPDKSGLPSDRFSAERTGGSVSTLTIQRTQQEDSAVYLCASSRGQGAENEQFFGPGTRLTVL.

The V call is TRBV2, the J call TRBJ1-4; 10 nucleotides align to TRBD1. This CDR3 has 15 amino acids. J gave up 5 bases and V 7 bases, and 7 bases lay outside the gene matches. CDR1 and CDR2 (germline): SNHLY, FYNNEI. This CDR3 reads CASMRTGGINEKLFF. The CDR3 coding sequence is TGTGCCAGCATGAGGACAGGGGGGATCAATGAAAAACTGTTTTTT.

The V and J genes are TRBV11-2 and TRBJ1-6; D remains ambiguous. Germline V CDR1 and CDR2: SGHAT, FQNNGV. The V end lost 0 bases, the J end lost 0 bases, and 9 bases lay between the germline ends. The CDR3 is 17 amino acids. The CDR3 DNA follows: TGTGCCAGCAGCTTAGAGCCGGGGAGCTCCTATAATTCACCCCTCCACTTT. It yields the protein CASSLEPGSSYNSPLHF.

The V and J genes are TRBV10-3 and TRBJ1-5; 9 nucleotides align to TRBD1. The CDR3 totals 15 residues. The junction had 6 bases not matched to a gene; V was cut back by 2 bases and J by 7 bases. Germline-derived CDR1 and CDR2 are ENHRY and SYGVKD. CDR3 coding DNA: TGTGCCATCAGTGAGACAGGGGGCGCCCTCCAGCCCCAGCATTTT. As protein: CAISETGGALQPQHF.